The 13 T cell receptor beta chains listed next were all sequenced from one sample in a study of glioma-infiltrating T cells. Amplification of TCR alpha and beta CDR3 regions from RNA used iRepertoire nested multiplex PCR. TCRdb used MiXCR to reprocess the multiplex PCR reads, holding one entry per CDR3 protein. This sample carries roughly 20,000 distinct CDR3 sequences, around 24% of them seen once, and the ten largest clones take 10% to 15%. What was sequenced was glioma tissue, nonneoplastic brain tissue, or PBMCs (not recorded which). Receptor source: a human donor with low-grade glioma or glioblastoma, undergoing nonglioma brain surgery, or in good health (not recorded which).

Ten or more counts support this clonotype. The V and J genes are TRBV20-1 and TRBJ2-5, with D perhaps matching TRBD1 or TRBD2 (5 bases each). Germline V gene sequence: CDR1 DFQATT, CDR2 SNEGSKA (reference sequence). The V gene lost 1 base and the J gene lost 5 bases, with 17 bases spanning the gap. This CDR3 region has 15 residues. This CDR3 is CSARGDPYSGETQYF. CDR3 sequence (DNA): TGCAGTGCTAGAGGGGACCCTTATTCGGGGGAGACCCAGTACTTC.

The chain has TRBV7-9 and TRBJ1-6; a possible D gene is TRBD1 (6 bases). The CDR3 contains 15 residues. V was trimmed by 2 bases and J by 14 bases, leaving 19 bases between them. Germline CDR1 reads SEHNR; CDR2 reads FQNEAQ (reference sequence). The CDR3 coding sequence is TGTGCCAGCAGCTTATCGGACAGTTTTTTTTTGGCCCTCCACTTT. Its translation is CASSLSDSFFLALHF. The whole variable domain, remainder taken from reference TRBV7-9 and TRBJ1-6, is DTGVSQNPRHKITKRGQNVTFRCDPISEHNRLYWYRQTLGQGPEFLTYFQNEAQLEKSRLLSDRFSAERPKGSFSTLEIQRTEQGDSAMYLCASSLSDSFFLALHFGNGTRLTVT.

The CDR3 DNA reads as TGTGCCAGCAGTGCTCTAACCCTCGGCGAGCAGTACTTC. As protein: CASSALTLGEQYF. This chain connects TRBV28 to TRBJ2-7; D unclear. The V end was cut by 5 bases, the J end by 6 bases, with 14 bases between. The CDR3 is 13 amino acids. Germline CDR1 MDHEN, CDR2 SYDVKM. Drawing the rest from reference TRBV28 and TRBJ2-7, the complete variable domain is DVKVTQSSRYLVKRTGEKVFLECVQDMDHENMFWYRQDPGLGLRLIYFSYDVKMKEKGDIPEGYSVSREKKERFSLILESASTNQTSMYLCASSALTLGEQYFGPGTRLTVT.

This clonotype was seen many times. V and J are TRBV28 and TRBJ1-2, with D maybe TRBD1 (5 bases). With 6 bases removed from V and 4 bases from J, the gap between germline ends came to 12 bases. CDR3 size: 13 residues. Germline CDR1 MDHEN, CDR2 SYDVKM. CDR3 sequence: CASSSRQSYGYTF. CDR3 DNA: TGTGCCAGCAGCTCAAGACAGAGCTATGGCTACACCTTC.

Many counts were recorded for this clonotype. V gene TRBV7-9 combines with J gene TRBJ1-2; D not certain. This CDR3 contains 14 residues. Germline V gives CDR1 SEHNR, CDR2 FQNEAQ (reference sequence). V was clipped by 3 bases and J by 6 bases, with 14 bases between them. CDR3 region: CASSFIKGGDGYTF. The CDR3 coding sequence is TGTGCCAGCAGCTTCATCAAGGGAGGTGATGGCTACACCTTC.

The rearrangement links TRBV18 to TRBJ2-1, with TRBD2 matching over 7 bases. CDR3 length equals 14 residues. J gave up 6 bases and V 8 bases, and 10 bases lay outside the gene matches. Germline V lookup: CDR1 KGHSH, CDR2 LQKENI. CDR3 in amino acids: CASSRDYFFNEQFF. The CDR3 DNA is TGTGCCAGCAGCCGGGACTACTTTTTCAATGAGCAGTTCTTC.

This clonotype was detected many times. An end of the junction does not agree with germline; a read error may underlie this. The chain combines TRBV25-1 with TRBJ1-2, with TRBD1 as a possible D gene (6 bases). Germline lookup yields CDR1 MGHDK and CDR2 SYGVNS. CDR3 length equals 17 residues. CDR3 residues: CAGSGRDTGGVYLGYTF. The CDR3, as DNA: TGTGCCGGCAGTGGCCGGGACACCGGGGGAGTGTATCTAGGCTACACCTTC.

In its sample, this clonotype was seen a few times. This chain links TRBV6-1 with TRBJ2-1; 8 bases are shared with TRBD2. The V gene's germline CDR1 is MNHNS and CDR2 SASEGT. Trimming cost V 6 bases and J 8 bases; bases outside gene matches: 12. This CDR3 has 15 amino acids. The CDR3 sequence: CASSHRGGGYYEQFF. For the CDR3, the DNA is TGTGCCAGCAGCCACCGGGGGGGGGGGTACTATGAGCAGTTCTTC.

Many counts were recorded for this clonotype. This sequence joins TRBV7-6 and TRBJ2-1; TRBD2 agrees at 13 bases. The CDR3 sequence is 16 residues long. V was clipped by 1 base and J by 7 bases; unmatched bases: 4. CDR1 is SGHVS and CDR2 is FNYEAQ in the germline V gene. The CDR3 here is CASSLEGLAGSNEQFF. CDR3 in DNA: TGTGCCAGCAGCTTAGAGGGACTAGCGGGGTCGAATGAGCAGTTCTTC.

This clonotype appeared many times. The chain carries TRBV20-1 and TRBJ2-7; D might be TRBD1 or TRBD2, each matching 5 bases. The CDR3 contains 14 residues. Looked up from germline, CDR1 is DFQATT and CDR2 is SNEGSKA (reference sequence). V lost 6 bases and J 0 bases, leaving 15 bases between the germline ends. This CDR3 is CSASNEGRSYEQYF. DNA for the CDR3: TGCAGTGCGAGCAATGAGGGGCGCTCCTACGAGCAGTACTTC.

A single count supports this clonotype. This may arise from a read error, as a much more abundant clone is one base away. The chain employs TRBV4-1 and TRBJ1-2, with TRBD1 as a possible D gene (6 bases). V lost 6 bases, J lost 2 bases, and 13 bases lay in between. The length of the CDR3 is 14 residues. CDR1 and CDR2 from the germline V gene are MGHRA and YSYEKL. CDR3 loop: CASRQLDRNYGYTF. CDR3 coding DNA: TGCGCCAGCAGACAATTGGACAGAAACTATGGCTACACCTTC.

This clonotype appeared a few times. Here the CDR3 reads CASSRWGARSDTQYF. The CDR3 nucleotides are TGTGCCAGTAGTCGTTGGGGGGCGCGTTCAGATACGCAGTATTTT. The genes are TRBV19 and TRBJ2-3; D may correspond to TRBD1 or TRBD2 (6 bases each). V dropped 5 bases and J dropped 4 bases, with 16 bases sitting between them. This CDR3 has 15 amino acids. Germline V CDR1 and CDR2: LNHDA, SQIVND (reference sequence).

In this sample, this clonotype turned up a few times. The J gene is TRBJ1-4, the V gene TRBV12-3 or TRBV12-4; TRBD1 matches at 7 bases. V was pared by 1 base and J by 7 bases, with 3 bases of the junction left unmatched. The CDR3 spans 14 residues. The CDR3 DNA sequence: TGTGCCAGCAGTTTAGGAGGGGGCGTTGAAAAACTGTTTTTT. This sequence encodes CASSLGGGVEKLFF.